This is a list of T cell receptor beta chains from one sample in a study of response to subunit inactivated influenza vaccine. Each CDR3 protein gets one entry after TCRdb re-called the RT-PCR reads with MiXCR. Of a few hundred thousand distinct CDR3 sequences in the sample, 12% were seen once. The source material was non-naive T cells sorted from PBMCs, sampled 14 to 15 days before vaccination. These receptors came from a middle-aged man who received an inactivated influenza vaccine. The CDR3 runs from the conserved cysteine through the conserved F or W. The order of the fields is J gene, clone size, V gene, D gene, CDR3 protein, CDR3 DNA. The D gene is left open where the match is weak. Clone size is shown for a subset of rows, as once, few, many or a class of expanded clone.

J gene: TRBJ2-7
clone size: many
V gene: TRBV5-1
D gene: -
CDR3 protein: CASRPIPETYEQYF
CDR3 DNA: TGCGCCAGCAGACCCATTCCAGAGACCTACGAGCAGTACTTC

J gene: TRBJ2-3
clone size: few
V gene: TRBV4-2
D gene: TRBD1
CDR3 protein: CASSQDFGGTGLDTQYF
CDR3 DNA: TGTGCCAGCAGCCAAGATTTTGGAGGGACAGGGCTAGATACGCAGTATTTT

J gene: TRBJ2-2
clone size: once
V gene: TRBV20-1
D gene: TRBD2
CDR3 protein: CSAGTSGAHGELFF
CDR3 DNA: TGCAGTGCTGGGACTAGCGGGGCCCACGGGGAGCTGTTTTTT

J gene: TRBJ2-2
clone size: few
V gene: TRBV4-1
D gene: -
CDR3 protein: CASSLSPTTGELFF
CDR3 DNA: TGCGCCAGCAGCCTTTCACCCACGACCGGGGAGCTGTTTTTT

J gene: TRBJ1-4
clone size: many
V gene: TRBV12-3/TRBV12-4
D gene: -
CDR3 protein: CASSPRETGTNEKLFF
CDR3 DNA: TGTGCCAGCAGTCCAAGAGAGACAGGAACTAATGAAAAACTGTTTTTT

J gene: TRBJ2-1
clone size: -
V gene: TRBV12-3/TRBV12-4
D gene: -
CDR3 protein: CASSFTHNEQFF
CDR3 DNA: TGTGCCAGCAGTTTTACCCACAATGAGCAGTTCTTC

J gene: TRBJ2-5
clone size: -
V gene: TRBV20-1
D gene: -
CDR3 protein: CSASSARHLGTEQETQYF
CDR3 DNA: TGCAGTGCTAGTTCTGCCCGACATTTGGGGACGGAACAAGAGACCCAGTACTTC

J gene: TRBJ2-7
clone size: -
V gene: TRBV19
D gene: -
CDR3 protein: CASSIVTESYEQYF
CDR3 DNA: TGTGCCAGTAGTATAGTAACAGAATCCTACGAGCAGTACTTC

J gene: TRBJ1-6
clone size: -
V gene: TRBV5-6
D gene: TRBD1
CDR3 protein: CASSLEGQLIYSPLHF
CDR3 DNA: TGTGCCAGCAGCTTGGAGGGACAGCTCATATATTCACCCCTCCACTTT

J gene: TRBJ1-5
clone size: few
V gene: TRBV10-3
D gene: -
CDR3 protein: CAIGPPNQPQHF
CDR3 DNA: TGTGCCATCGGGCCCCCCAATCAGCCCCAGCATTTT

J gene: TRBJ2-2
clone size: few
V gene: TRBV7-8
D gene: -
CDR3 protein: CASSSGQDTNTGELFF
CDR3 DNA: TGTGCCAGCAGCTCCGGGCAGGACACTAACACCGGGGAGCTGTTTTTT

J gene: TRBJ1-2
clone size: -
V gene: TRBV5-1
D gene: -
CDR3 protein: CASSLGDFGYGYTF
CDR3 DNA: TGCGCCAGCAGCTTGGGGGATTTCGGCTATGGCTACACCTTC

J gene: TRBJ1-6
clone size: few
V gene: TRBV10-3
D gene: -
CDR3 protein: CAISDLQGGSPLHF
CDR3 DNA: TGTGCCATCAGTGACCTGCAGGGAGGATCACCCCTCCACTTT

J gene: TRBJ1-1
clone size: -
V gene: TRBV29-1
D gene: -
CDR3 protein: CSVEPLRGAFF
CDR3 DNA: TGCAGCGTTGAACCTCTTCGGGGGGCTTTCTTT

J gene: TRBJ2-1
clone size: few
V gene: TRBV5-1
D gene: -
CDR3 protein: CASSWAGSYNEQFF
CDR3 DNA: TGCGCCAGCAGCTGGGCCGGGAGTTACAATGAGCAGTTCTTC

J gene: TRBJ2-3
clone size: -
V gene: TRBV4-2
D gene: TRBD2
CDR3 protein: CASSQGLASYTQYF
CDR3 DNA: TGTGCCAGCAGCCAGGGACTAGCAAGTTATACGCAGTATTTT

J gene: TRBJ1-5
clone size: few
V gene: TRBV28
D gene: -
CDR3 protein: CASSSRLRGTNQPQHF
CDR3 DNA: TGTGCCAGCAGTTCCCGGTTAAGGGGCACCAATCAGCCCCAGCATTTT

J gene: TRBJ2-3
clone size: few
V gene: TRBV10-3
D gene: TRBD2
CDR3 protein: CAISEGGRADTQYF
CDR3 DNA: TGTGCCATCAGTGAGGGCGGGAGAGCAGATACGCAGTATTTT

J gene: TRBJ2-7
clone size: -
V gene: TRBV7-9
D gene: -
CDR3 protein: CASSLARIGVLSYEQYF
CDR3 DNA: TGTGCCAGCAGCTTAGCGAGGATTGGGGTCTTATCCTACGAGCAGTACTTC

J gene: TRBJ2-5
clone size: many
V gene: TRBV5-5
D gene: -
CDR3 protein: CASSLDLNQETQYF
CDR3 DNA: TGTGCCAGCAGTTTGGACCTAAACCAAGAGACCCAGTACTTC

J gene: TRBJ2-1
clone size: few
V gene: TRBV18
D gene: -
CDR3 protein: CASSPRNSVNEQFF
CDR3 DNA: TGTGCCAGCTCCCCACGGAACTCGGTAAATGAGCAGTTCTTC

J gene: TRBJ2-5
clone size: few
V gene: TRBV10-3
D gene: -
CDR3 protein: CAISERGGETQYF
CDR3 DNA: TGTGCCATCAGTGAGAGAGGTGGGGAGACCCAGTACTTC

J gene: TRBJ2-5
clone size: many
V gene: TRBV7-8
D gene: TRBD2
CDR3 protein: CASRLSGRSETQYF
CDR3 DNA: TGTGCCAGCAGGCTTAGCGGGAGATCAGAGACCCAGTACTTC

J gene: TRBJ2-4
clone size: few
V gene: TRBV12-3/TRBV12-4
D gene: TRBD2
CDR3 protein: CASTSSGGGIQYF
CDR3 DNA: TGTGCCAGCACCTCGAGCGGGGGTGGCATTCAGTACTTC

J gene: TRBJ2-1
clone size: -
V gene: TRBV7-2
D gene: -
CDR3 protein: CASSLDSLLRQFF
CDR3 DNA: TGTGCCAGCAGCTTAGACTCGTTGCTCCGGCAGTTCTTC

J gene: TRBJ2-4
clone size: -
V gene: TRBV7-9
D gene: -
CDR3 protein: CASIKTQKIAKNIQYF
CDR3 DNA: TGTGCCAGCATTAAAACACAGAAAATAGCCAAAAACATTCAGTACTTC

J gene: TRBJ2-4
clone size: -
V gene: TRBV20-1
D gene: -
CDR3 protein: CSARARDPGVTKNIQYF
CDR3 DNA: TGCAGTGCTAGAGCGAGGGATCCTGGGGTGACCAAAAACATTCAGTACTTC

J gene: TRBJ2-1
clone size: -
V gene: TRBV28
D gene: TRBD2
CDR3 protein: CASSPASGGAYNEQFF
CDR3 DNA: TGTGCCAGCAGTCCCGCTAGCGGGGGGGCTTATAATGAGCAGTTCTTC

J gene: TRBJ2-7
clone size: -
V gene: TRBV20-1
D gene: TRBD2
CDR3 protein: CSGLAGVFPSEQYF
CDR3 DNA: TGCAGTGGTCTAGCGGGAGTTTTCCCCTCCGAGCAGTACTTC

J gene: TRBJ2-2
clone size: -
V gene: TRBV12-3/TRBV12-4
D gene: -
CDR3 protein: CASSLSTGPGELFF
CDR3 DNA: TGTGCCAGCAGTTTATCCACAGGGCCCGGGGAGCTGTTTTTT

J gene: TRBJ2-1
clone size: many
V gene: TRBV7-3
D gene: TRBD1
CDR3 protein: CASSPGGLKNEQFF
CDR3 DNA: TGTGCCAGCAGCCCAGGGGGTCTGAAAAATGAGCAGTTCTTC

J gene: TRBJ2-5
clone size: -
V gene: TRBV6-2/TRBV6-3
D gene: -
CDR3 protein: CASNNGAGQETQYF
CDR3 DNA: TGTGCCAGCAATAACGGGGCAGGGCAAGAGACCCAGTACTTC

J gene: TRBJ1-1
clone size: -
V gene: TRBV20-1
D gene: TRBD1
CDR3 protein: CSAPPDRGGVDTEAFF
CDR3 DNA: TGCAGTGCTCCTCCGGACAGGGGAGGTGTGGACACTGAAGCTTTCTTT

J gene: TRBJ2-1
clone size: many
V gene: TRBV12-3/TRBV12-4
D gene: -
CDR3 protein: CASSPLSGTTYNEQFF
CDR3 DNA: TGTGCCAGCAGTCCACTCTCCGGGACAACTTACAATGAGCAGTTCTTC

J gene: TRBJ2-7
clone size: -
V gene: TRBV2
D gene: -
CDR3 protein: CASSVGPGLLYF
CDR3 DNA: TGTGCCAGCAGTGTGGGCCCCGGGCTCCTTTACTTC

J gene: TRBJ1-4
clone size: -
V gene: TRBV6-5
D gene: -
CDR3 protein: CGSSYSPELGEKLFF
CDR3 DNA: TGTGGCAGCAGTTACTCGCCGGAGTTGGGAGAAAAACTGTTTTTT

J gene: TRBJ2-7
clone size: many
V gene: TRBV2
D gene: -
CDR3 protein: CASSELRTRDAQYF
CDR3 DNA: TGTGCCAGCAGTGAGTTAAGGACCCGGGACGCGCAGTACTTC

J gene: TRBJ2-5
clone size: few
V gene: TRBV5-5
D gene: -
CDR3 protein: CASIRQETQYF
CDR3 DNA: TGTGCCAGCATCAGACAAGAGACCCAGTACTTC

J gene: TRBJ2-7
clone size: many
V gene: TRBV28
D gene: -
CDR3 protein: CASSLGAGAIEQYF
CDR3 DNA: TGTGCCAGCAGTTTAGGGGCGGGGGCGATCGAGCAGTACTTC

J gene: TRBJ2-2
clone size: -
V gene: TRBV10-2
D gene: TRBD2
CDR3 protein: CASSDSSGSGRANTGELFF
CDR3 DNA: TGCGCCAGCAGTGATTCTTCGGGCTCGGGGAGGGCGAACACCGGGGAGCTGTTTTTT

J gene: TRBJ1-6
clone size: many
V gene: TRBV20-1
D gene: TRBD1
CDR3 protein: CSAEPPGQGGSPLHF
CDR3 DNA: TGCAGTGCGGAGCCCCCGGGACAGGGGGGCTCACCCCTCCACTTT

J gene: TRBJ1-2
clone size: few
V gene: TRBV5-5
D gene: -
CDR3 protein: CASSPGEGARELGYTF
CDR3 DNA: TGTGCCAGCAGCCCGGGGGAGGGCGCGCGAGAACTTGGCTACACCTTC

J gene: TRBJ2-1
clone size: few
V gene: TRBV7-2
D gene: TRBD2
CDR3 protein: CASSLAPPWVLGGSRDEQFF
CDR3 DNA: TGTGCCAGCAGCTTAGCCCCCCCGTGGGTTCTGGGCGGGAGTAGGGATGAGCAGTTCTTC

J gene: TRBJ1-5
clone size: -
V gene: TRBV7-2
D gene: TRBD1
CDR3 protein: CASSNRQGGQPQHF
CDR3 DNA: TGTGCCAGCAGCAACAGACAGGGTGGTCAGCCCCAGCATTTT

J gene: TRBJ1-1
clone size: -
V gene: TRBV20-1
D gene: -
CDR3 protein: CSASLVAQNTEAFF
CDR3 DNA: TGCAGTGCCTCTTTGGTAGCGCAGAACACTGAAGCTTTCTTT

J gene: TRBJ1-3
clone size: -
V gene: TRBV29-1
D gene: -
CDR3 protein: CSVERGGNTIYF
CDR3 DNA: TGCAGCGTTGAAAGGGGTGGAAACACCATATATTTT

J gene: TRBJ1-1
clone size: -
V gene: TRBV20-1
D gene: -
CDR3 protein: CCARVGQMNTEAFF
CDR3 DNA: TGCTGTGCTAGAGTTGGGCAGATGAACACTGAAGCTTTCTTT

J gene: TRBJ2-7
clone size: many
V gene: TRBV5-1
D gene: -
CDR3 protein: CASSLAAAYEQYF
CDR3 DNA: TGCGCCAGCAGCTTAGCTGCAGCCTACGAGCAGTACTTC

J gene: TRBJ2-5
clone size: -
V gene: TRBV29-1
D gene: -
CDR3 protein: CSCRRQSQETQYF
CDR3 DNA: TGCAGCTGTAGGAGGCAGTCCCAAGAGACCCAGTACTTC

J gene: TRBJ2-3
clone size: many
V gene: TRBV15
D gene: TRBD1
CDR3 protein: CATSSRQGRGDTQYF
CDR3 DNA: TGTGCCACCAGCAGTAGACAGGGCCGAGGCGATACGCAGTATTTT

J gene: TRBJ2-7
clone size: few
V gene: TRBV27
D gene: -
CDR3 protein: CASRYDSYEQYF
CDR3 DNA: TGTGCCAGCAGATATGACAGCTACGAGCAGTACTTC

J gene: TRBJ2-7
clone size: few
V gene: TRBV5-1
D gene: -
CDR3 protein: CASNPPGTSSEQYF
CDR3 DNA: TGCGCCAGCAACCCCCCCGGAACGAGTTCCGAGCAGTACTTC

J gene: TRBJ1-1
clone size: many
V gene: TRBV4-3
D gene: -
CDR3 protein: CASSQTGMNTEAFF
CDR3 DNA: TGCGCCAGCAGCCAGACAGGAATGAACACTGAAGCTTTCTTT

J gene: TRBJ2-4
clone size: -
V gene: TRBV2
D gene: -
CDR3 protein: CASSEAARGASYF
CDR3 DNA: TGTGCCAGCAGTGAAGCGGCACGGGGGGCTTCGTACTTC

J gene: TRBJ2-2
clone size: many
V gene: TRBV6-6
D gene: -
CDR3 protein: CASSYSPGELFF
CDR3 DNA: TGTGCCAGCAGTTACTCGCCCGGGGAGCTGTTTTTT